The present entry profiles one TCR beta chain with its context. These data belong to a study of blood T cell repertoires in COVID-19. Study-level background: There were acute and convalescent COVID-19 samples, and they came from the United States, Italy and Spain. PBMCs, B-cell-depleted T cells, or T cells provided the cDNA or gDNA that made up the material.

In the source study's methods: Reference gene primer amplification yielded estimated nucleated cell counts. Method: immunoSEQ multiplex PCR; TCRdb's copy keeps in-frame clones and lacks some. V and J calls and clone size follow that table, whereas D and trimming were derived from the DNA. The sample consists of around 250,000 clones, around 87% of them appearing once. In germline, CDR1 is ENHRY, CDR2 SYGVKD. V was clipped by 2 bases and J by 5 bases, with 15 bases between them. The CDR3 consists of 15 residues. Sequenced: peripheral blood. The chain employs TRBV10-3 and TRBJ1-2, with D uncertain. The sequence was obtained from a man aged 18 to 29 with active or convalescent COVID-19. CDR3 sequence (DNA): TGTGCCATCAGTGAGAGGGAGGTTGGTACTTATGGCTACACCTTC. Its protein product is CAISEREVGTYGYTF.